This T cell receptor (beta chain) was captured in a study of T-cell memory formation after mild COVID-19. The CDR3 consists of 15 residues. CDR1 is SGHRS, CDR2 YFSETQ, per germline. V dropped 4 bases and J dropped 9; count of bases not matched to a gene: 11. Sample barcodes and UMIs were carried by the TCR alpha and TCR beta cDNA libraries that 5'RACE generated with constant-segment primers. TCRdb itself ran the 5' RACE reads through MiXCR, one entry per CDR3 protein. Of 150,000 or so distinct CDR3 sequences listed, roughly 14% are singletons. This receptor was taken from an adult woman who had mild COVID-19 (a few samples of this study predate the infection). Cell type and time point are not known. Specimen: PBMCs or a T cell subset sorted from them (not recorded which). The chain recombines TRBV5-1 with TRBJ2-5; 11 positions match TRBD2. DNA for the CDR3: TGCGCCAGCAGCCAGGGGACTAGCGGTACGGGGGCCCAGTACTTC. Protein: CASSQGTSGTGAQYF.